This T cell receptor (beta chain) was observed in a study of OX40 agonist ivuxolimab in advanced cancers. Study-wide findings and caveats: Relative to CD4+ cells, CD8+ T cells on average had more expanded clones. The authors also found low normalized T-cell clonal expansion in some nonresponders.

Some clones are missing from TCRdb's copy, which holds only in-frame ones; the method was immunoSEQ multiplex PCR. Of 55,000 to 80,000 clones in the sample, approximately 86% are singletons; the top ten hold 2% to 2.5%. This CDR3 has 14 amino acids. A remark on this clone: Its specificity is unknown.

The receptor was isolated from an adult with an advanced solid tumor such as melanoma, head and neck, liver or kidney cancer. The sample here was CD4+ or CD8+ T cells sorted from blood, taken in a trial of the OX40 agonist ivuxolimab. This sequence joins TRBV12-1 and TRBJ2-5; TRBD1 is taken as the D call from the table, unchecked against the DNA. TRBV12-1 is a pseudogene segment. The CDR3 DNA reads TGTGCCAGCAGCCCCTACAACAGGGGAGAGACCCAGTACTTC. Its protein is CASSPYNRGETQYF.